This section outlines one TCR beta chain sequence together with its context. Its antigen remains unknown. The record originates from a study of T cell responses to AZD1222 COVID-19 vaccine. V was shortened by 10 bases and J by 4 bases, with 7 bases between the two germline ends. The CDR3 consists of 10 residues. Looked up from germline, CDR1 is MNHEY and CDR2 is SMNVEV (reference sequence). The table came from immunoSEQ multiplex PCR; TCRdb's copy has only in-frame clones and leaves some out. This table has 75,000 to 95,000 clones, around 90% appearing once. Overall study findings and caveats: Within unmutated variant regions lay the reported targets of nearly half of spike-specific TCRs. After the peak T cell response, and only then, were repertoires sampled.

The sample consisted of peripheral blood, taken on day 0 of MenACWY control vaccination. This chain connects TRBV27 to TRBJ1-2, with D maybe TRBD1 (5 bases). This TCR derives from an adult in good health. For the CDR3, the DNA is TGTGCCATGCAGGGCTATGGCTACACCTTC. Translating it yields CAMQGYGYTF.